These T cell receptor beta chains were read from a single sample in a study of shared clonotypes between healthy human individuals. Only in-frame clones appear in the TCRdb table, and some are missing; sequencing was by immunoSEQ multiplex PCR. The table includes about 1 million clones, approximately 70% detected once. Material for sequencing was memory CD4+ T cells sorted from blood. The receptors here all came from a man between 18 and 35 years old in good health. Each CDR3 is given with its conserved first and last residue. The D gene is left open where the match is weak. Some rows have no size entry. The others give once, few or many, or a class for an expanded clone.

j_call,d_call,v_call,clone_size,cdr3_aa,cdr3_nt
TRBJ2-1,TRBD1,TRBV11-2,-,CASSLIRQGGNEQFF,TGTGCCAGCAGCTTAATTCGACAGGGCGGCAATGAGCAGTTCTTC
TRBJ2-3,-,TRBV10-1,-,CASSSQLADTQYF,TGCGCCAGCAGTTCTCAATTGGCAGATACGCAGTATTTT
TRBJ1-2,-,TRBV2,-,CASSSGNYGYTF,TGTGCCAGCAGTTCAGGGAACTATGGCTACACCTTC
TRBJ2-7,-,TRBV10-3,-,CAIRDGFSYEQYF,TGTGCCATCAGGGACGGATTTTCCTACGAGCAGTACTTC
TRBJ1-1,-,TRBV9,-,CASSRAVGMNTEAFF,TGTGCCAGCAGCCGCGCCGTGGGCATGAACACTGAAGCTTTCTTT
TRBJ1-3,-,TRBV9,-,CASSVALGGNTIYF,TGTGCCAGCAGCGTAGCCCTGGGCGGAAACACCATATATTTT
TRBJ1-6,-,TRBV6-4,-,CASSDIGTGHSPLHF,TGTGCCAGCAGTGATATTGGGACGGGGCATTCACCCCTCCACTTT
TRBJ1-2,-,TRBV19,-,CASSIRVRAQYGYTF,TGTGCCAGTAGTATCCGTGTGAGGGCCCAATATGGCTACACCTTC
TRBJ1-4,-,TRBV10-3,-,CAISESVIRKDEKLFF,TGTGCCATCAGTGAGTCAGTAATACGGAAGGATGAAAAACTGTTTTTT
TRBJ2-4,TRBD2,TRBV7-2,many,CASSLAGTSGIAKNIQYF,TGTGCCAGCAGCTTGGCCGGGACTAGCGGAATAGCCAAAAACATTCAGTACTTC